This TCR beta chain was documented in a study of blood T cell repertoires in COVID-19. The assay was immunoSEQ multiplex PCR, and TCRdb's table has in-frame clones only and misses some. The data contain about 260,000 clones, over 70% of them singletons. V gave up 5 bases and J gave up 8 bases, with 12 bases separating them. The germline gives CDR1 MNHEY, CDR2 SMNVEV (reference sequence). The CDR3 is made up of 13 amino acids. The specimen was peripheral blood. The clonotype comes from a woman aged 70 to 79 with COVID-19, enrolled during active disease. The gene calls are TRBV27 and TRBJ1-4; D is unresolved. The CDR3 loop reads CASSAPPGEKLFF. CDR3 DNA sequence: TGTGCCAGCAGTGCACCCCCTGGCGAAAAACTGTTTTTT.